This T cell receptor (beta chain) was sequenced during a study of OX40 agonist ivuxolimab in advanced cancers. Study overall: Aged roughly 23 to 90 with a mean of about 63 years, they were almost 85% male. Broader study findings: Both blood CD4+ and CD8+ T cells showed clonal growth by week 6 at 0.1 to 3.0 mg/kg. Certain nonresponders additionally had low normalized T-cell clonal expansion.

Autoimmune disease history or systemic immunosuppression led to patient exclusion. Only a few counts were recorded for this clone. The antigen is undetermined. TCRdb's copy holds only in-frame clones and misses some; the assay was immunoSEQ multiplex PCR. Of some 43,000 clones detected, about 90% appear once; the ten largest clones hold around 30%. V shed 4 bases and J 1 base; nucleotides not matched to a gene: 3. From germline, CDR1 is SGHRS and CDR2 YFSETQ. There are 14 residues in the CDR3. The V call is TRBV5-1, the J call TRBJ2-7; TRBD1 matches 9 bases. Sequenced here: CD4+ or CD8+ T cells sorted from blood, sampled in a trial of the OX40 agonist ivuxolimab. This receptor was obtained from an adult with an advanced solid tumor such as melanoma, head and neck, liver or kidney cancer. The CDR3 nucleotides read TGCGCCAGCAGCCCGGGACAGGGATCCTACGAGCAGTACTTC. It codes for CASSPGQGSYEQYF.